One sample yielded the 13 T cell receptor beta chains listed below, sequenced in a study of blood T cell repertoires in COVID-19 (dated by TCRdb to about 2020). Receptor amplification or capture employed the immunoSEQ multiplex PCR assay. Here the immuneACCESS table is served through TCRdb, limited to in-frame sequences with V and J called. Missing clones are a known gap in these copies; in checked studies unresolved V genes cover under half, and the rest lacks a known reason. For this sample there are 120,000 or so clones; around 90% appear just once. The ten top clones hold 7.7% of the sample. The specimen sequenced was peripheral blood. These receptors all come from a human donor in a cohort sampled during active COVID-19.

The gene calls are TRBV5-1 and TRBJ2-1; 15 bases are a match to TRBD2. Germline V gene lookup returns CDR1 SGHRS and CDR2 YFSETQ. With 4 bases clipped from V and 5 bases from J, the junction kept 7 bases outside the gene matches. The CDR3 covers 17 residues. CDR3 coding DNA: TGCGCCAGCAGCGTCGGACTAGCGGGAGGGGGCGACAATGAGCAGTTCTTC. Its translation is CASSVGLAGGGDNEQFF.

The genes are TRBV6-5 and TRBJ1-2; 9 bases agree with TRBD1. The germline CDR1 and CDR2 sequences are MNHEY and SVGAGI. The CDR3 contains 14 residues. V was pared by 5 bases and J by 5 bases, with 6 bases of the junction left unmatched. CDR3 sequence reads: CASSTGQGHYGYTF. CDR3 coding DNA: TGTGCCAGCAGTACTGGACAGGGGCATTATGGCTACACCTTC.

The J gene is TRBJ1-1, the V gene TRBV21-1; the table calls TRBD1, which could not be checked here. TRBV21-1 is described as a pseudogene. This CDR3 spans 14 amino acids. This chain's CDR3 is CASSNWAMNTEAFF. Here the CDR3 DNA reads TGTGCCAGCAGCAACTGGGCAATGAACACTGAAGCTTTCTTT.

Only one count was recorded for this clone. This chain joins TRBV24-1 and TRBJ1-4, with 8 bases identical to TRBD1. V lost 2 bases and J lost 4; bases outside the gene matches: 2. The V gene's germline CDR1 is KGHDR and CDR2 SFDVKD. The CDR3 length is 15 residues. CDR3 protein: CATSDSGTGNEKLFF. CDR3 coding DNA: TGTGCCACCAGTGATTCCGGGACAGGTAATGAAAAACTGTTTTTT.

This chain joins TRBV7-3 and TRBJ1-3; 7 bases fit TRBD1. The CDR3 is 15 amino acids. V shed 1 base, J shed 5 bases, and the junction held 5 bases outside the gene matches. Germline V gives CDR1 SGHTA, CDR2 FQGTGA. The CDR3 DNA reads as TGTGCCAGCAGCTTAAGAGGGGACAGCCGAAACACCATATATTTT. Translating gives CASSLRGDSRNTIYF.

The chain recombines TRBV19 with TRBJ2-5; tentatively, D is TRBD2 (5 bases). The CDR3 totals 14 residues. V gave up 5 bases and J gave up 9 bases, with 19 bases separating them. Germline V gene sequence: CDR1 LNHDA, CDR2 SQIVND (reference sequence). This chain's CDR3 is CASSSGSGPGAQYF. The CDR3 DNA is TGTGCCAGTAGTTCTGGGAGTGGGCCCGGGGCCCAGTACTTC.

The chain combines TRBV12-5 with TRBJ1-5; weak D call: TRBD1 (5 bases). Trimming took 0 bases from V and 1 from J, leaving 13 bases between them. Germline V gene lookup returns CDR1 LGHNT and CDR2 FRNRAP. The CDR3 spans 17 residues. The CDR3 DNA reads TGTGCTAGTGGTTTGGTACTTACGGGGGACAGCAATCAGCCCCAGCATTTT. Translating gives CASGLVLTGDSNQPQHF.

The chain employs TRBV28 and TRBJ1-2, with a weak D call TRBD1 (5 bases). V was clipped by 6 bases and J by 6 bases, with 17 bases between them. The CDR3 consists of 14 residues. Per germline, CDR1 MDHEN and CDR2 SYDVKM. The CDR3 sequence: CASRAPGLTNGYTF. Here the CDR3 DNA reads TGTGCCAGCAGGGCGCCGGGACTGACGAATGGCTACACCTTC.

This chain connects TRBV12-3 or TRBV12-4 to TRBJ1-2, with 10 bases fitting TRBD1. The CDR3 has 13 residues. V dropped 6 bases and J dropped 8; count of bases not matched to a gene: 6. This chain's CDR3 is CASRPTGGAGYTF. For the CDR3, the DNA is TGTGCCAGCAGGCCGACAGGGGGCGCGGGCTACACCTTC.

The chain uses TRBV9 and TRBJ2-1; TRBD2 aligns across 8 bases. J lost 7 bases, V lost 4 bases, and 10 bases had no gene match. The CDR3 totals 15 residues. Per germline, CDR1 SGDLS and CDR2 YYNGEE. CDR3: CASSFAAGGGNEQFF. In DNA form, the CDR3 reads TGTGCCAGCAGCTTTGCCGCGGGGGGAGGGAATGAGCAGTTCTTC.

As regards this clone: An end of the junction differs from the germline gene, which may be a read error. This CDR3 is also generated by other DNA sequences in the sample. This chain joins TRBV5-1 and TRBJ2-7; 8 bases match TRBD1. The CDR3 length is 14 residues. Per the germline V gene, CDR1 is SGHRS and CDR2 is YFSETQ. CDR3 region: CASSPGTGAYEQYF. CDR3 bases: TGCGCCAGCAGTCCCGGGACAGGAGCCTATGAGCAGTACTTC.

J is TRBJ2-2 and V is TRBV29-1; 11 bases map to TRBD1. This CDR3 is 16 amino acids long. Trimming at V came to 6 bases and at J to 4 bases, leaving 10 bases not matched to a gene. CDR1 and CDR2 from the germline V gene are SQVTM and ANQGSEA. CDR3 in amino acids: CSVASDRGLVTGELFF. In nucleotides, the CDR3 is TGCAGCGTCGCCTCGGACAGGGGGCTTGTCACCGGGGAGCTGTTTTTT.

This chain links TRBV11-2 with TRBJ2-1, with TRBD2 identical over 10 bases. This CDR3 is 13 amino acids long. V shed 5 bases, J shed 9 bases, and the junction held 4 bases outside the gene matches. CDR1 is SGHAT and CDR2 is FQNNGV in the germline V gene. The CDR3 DNA is TGTGCCAGCAGCCCTACTAGCGGGGCTGAGCAGTTCTTC. Encoded protein: CASSPTSGAEQFF.